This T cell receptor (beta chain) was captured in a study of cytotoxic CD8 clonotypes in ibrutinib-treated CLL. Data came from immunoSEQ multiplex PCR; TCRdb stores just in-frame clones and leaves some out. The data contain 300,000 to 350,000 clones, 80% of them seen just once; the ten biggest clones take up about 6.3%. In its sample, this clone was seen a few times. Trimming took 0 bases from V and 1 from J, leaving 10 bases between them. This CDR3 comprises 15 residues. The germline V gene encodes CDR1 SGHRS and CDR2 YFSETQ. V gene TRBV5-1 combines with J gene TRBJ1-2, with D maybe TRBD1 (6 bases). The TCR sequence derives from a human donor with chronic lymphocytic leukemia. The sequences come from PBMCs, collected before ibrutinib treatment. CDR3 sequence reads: CASSLDRGGNYGYTF. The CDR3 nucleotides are TGCGCCAGCAGCTTGGATAGGGGGGGTAACTATGGCTACACCTTC.